These T cell receptor beta chains were read from a single sample in a study of Ad26.COV2.S vaccination and SARS-CoV-2 variants. Repertoires were generated with immunoSEQ multiplex PCR, while TCRdb's copy carries only in-frame clones and drops some. The sample lists 200,000 to 250,000 clones, 85% to 90% seen once, with about 11% in the top ten. The sequencing here drew on peripheral blood, taken in a trial of Ad26.COV2.S vaccine versus placebo. Receptors were obtained from a person aged 18-65 years who received the Ad26.COV2.S COVID-19 vaccine or a placebo. CDR3s include the opening cysteine and the closing phenylalanine or tryptophan. Fields, in order: D gene, clone size, J gene, V gene, CDR3 protein, CDR3 DNA. The D gene is left open where the match is weak. Expanded clones get a size class; other rows say once, few or many, or leave the size out.

>.|.|TRBJ1-3|TRBV5-5
CASSPQRGSGNTIYF
TGTGCCAGCAGCCCCCAAAGGGGATCCGGAAACACCATATATTTT
>.|.|TRBJ1-2|TRBV27
CASSFGMGVLYGYTF
TGTGCCAGCAGTTTTGGGATGGGAGTTTTGTATGGCTACACCTTC
>TRBD1|few|TRBJ2-7|TRBV9
CASSVAGTGDYEQYF
TGTGCCAGCAGCGTAGCCGGGACAGGGGACTACGAGCAGTACTTC
>TRBD2|.|TRBJ2-4|TRBV19
CASSPGTSGSGDIQYF
TGTGCCAGTAGTCCCGGGACTAGCGGGAGTGGGGACATTCAGTACTTC
>.|.|TRBJ1-6|TRBV19
CASSTSTGLGSPLHF
TGTGCCAGTAGTACCTCTACAGGGTTAGGATCACCCCTCCACTTT
>TRBD1|.|TRBJ2-1|TRBV5-1
CASSSGTGLDEQFF
TGCGCCAGCAGTTCCGGGACAGGCCTTGATGAGCAGTTCTTC
>TRBD2|once|TRBJ2-2|TRBV5-6
CASSISGSGNTGELFF
TGTGCCAGCAGTATAAGCGGGAGCGGGAACACCGGGGAGCTGTTTTTT
>TRBD2|.|TRBJ2-3|TRBV29-1
CSVVGQGTSGRGDTQYF
TGCAGCGTTGTCGGGCAGGGGACTAGCGGGAGGGGAGATACGCAGTATTTT
>.|.|TRBJ2-3|TRBV28
CASSGAPTVDTQYF
TGTGCCAGCAGCGGGGCACCCACGGTAGATACGCAGTATTTT
>.|few|TRBJ2-3|TRBV6-4
CASSDGAGSTDTQYF
TGTGCCAGCAGTGACGGCGCGGGGAGCACAGATACGCAGTATTTT
>.|.|TRBJ1-1|TRBV5-5
CASSLTRGGAFF
TGTGCCAGCAGCCTCACGAGGGGTGGAGCTTTCTTT
>.|.|TRBJ1-5|TRBV7-9
CASSPTGRDNQPQHF
TGTGCCAGCAGCCCTACGGGTAGGGACAATCAGCCCCAGCATTTT
>TRBD1|.|TRBJ1-2|TRBV7-9
CASSLSGTAYGYTF
TGTGCCAGCAGCTTATCCGGGACAGCATATGGCTACACCTTC
>TRBD1|once|TRBJ1-4|TRBV5-4
CASSPGRTGINEKLFF
TGTGCCAGCAGCCCGGGCCGGACAGGGATTAATGAAAAACTGTTTTTT
>.|once|TRBJ2-7|TRBV5-1
CASSLGPTVYEQYF
TGCGCCAGCAGCTTGGGCCCGACAGTCTACGAGCAGTACTTC
>TRBD2|.|TRBJ2-3|TRBV15
CATSRQTSGNTDTQYF
TGTGCCACCAGCAGACAGACTAGCGGAAACACAGATACGCAGTATTTT
>.|.|TRBJ2-2|TRBV3-1/TRBV3-2
CASSQDLIGTGELFF
TGTGCCAGCAGCCAAGACCTAATCGGCACCGGGGAGCTGTTTTTT
>.|.|TRBJ2-5|TRBV30
CAWRRGMEETQYF
TGTGCCTGGAGAAGGGGGATGGAGGAGACCCAGTACTTC
>.|.|TRBJ2-7|TRBV30
CAWSAVVSSYEQYF
TGTGCCTGGAGTGCGGTAGTCAGCTCCTACGAGCAGTACTTC
>.|.|TRBJ2-1|TRBV9
CASSVGLNNEQFF
TGTGCCAGCAGCGTAGGACTAAACAATGAGCAGTTCTTC